The 15 T cell receptor beta chains given below trace back to one sample, sequenced in a study of tumor-infiltrating lymphocytes in glioblastoma multiforme. TCR beta libraries were built from RNA through three nested multiplex PCR rounds using modified ARM-PCR. TCRdb re-analysed the multiplex PCR reads in MiXCR, keeping a single row per CDR3 protein. The sample yields about 8,400 distinct CDR3 sequences, over 60% seen once. The sequencing input was brain tumor tissue. The source is a male donor with glioblastoma.

This clonotype appeared once. Its ends do not fully match the called genes, so a read error is possible. This rearrangement joins TRBV20-1 to TRBJ2-1, with 7 bases lining up with TRBD2. CDR1 DFQATT and CDR2 SNEGSKA come from the germline V gene (reference sequence). The CDR3 spans 14 residues. CDR3 region: CSARARLAVNKQFF. The CDR3 bases are TGCAGTGCTAGAGCCCGACTAGCAGTCAATAAGCAGTTCTTC.

This clonotype occurred a few times. Likely a read error: the CDR3 ends without its conserved phenylalanine or tryptophan. V gene TRBV4-2 combines with J gene TRBJ1-5; tentative D call: TRBD1 (6 bases). The V end was cut by 1 base, the J end by 7 bases, with 8 bases between. This CDR3 spans 13 amino acids. Germline V gives CDR1 LGHNA, CDR2 YNFKEQ. The CDR3 loop reads CASSQAGVQPQHL. In DNA, the CDR3 is TGTGCCAGCAGCCAAGCAGGGGTGCAGCCCCAGCATTTG.

The CDR3 reads CASVTLGGPENEQFF. As DNA, the CDR3 is TGTGCCAGCGTTACCCTGGGGGGGCCGGAGAATGAGCAGTTCTTC. V usage is TRBV12-3 or TRBV12-4 and J usage is TRBJ2-1; weak D call: TRBD2 (7 bases). The CDR3 has 15 amino acids. Trimming left V 8 bases short and J 7 bases short, with 21 bases between.

Comment on this clonotype: At one boundary the junction diverges from the germline segment, which might be a read error. The chain employs TRBV11-2 and TRBJ2-3; TRBD2 matches at 7 bases. Looked up from germline, CDR1 is SGHAT and CDR2 is FQNNGV. CDR3 length: 16 amino acids. The CDR3 region is CASGQGGWGPTDTQYF. In DNA, the CDR3 is TGTGCGAGCGGTCAGGGAGGGTGGGGTCCCACAGATACGCAATATTTT.

The rearrangement uses TRBV6-6 and TRBJ1-5, with 7 bases fitting TRBD1. The CDR3 extends over 13 amino acids. V shed 6 bases and J 7 bases; nucleotides not matched to a gene: 6. Germline values: CDR1 MNHNY, CDR2 SVGAGI (reference sequence). The CDR3 sequence: CASSNRGGQPQHF. In DNA form, the CDR3 reads TGTGCCAGCAGCAACAGGGGAGGACAGCCCCAGCATTTT.

On this clonotype itself: At one boundary the junction diverges from the germline segment, which might be a read error. The chain uses TRBV7-3 and TRBJ2-3; 8 nucleotides align to TRBD2. Germline CDR1 is SGHTA and CDR2 is FQGTGA. The CDR3 runs 15 residues. CDR3 sequence: CVSSLGTSGRGTQYF. The CDR3 nucleotides read TGTGTCAGCAGCCTCGGGACCAGCGGGAGAGGTACGCAGTATTTT.

With respect to this clonotype: At one of its ends the junction is not consistent with the germline gene, which may arise from a read error. The CDR3 reads CVSSSRLDPNYNEQFF. CDR3 bases: TGTGTCAGCAGCTCCCGACTGGATCCGAACTACAATGAGCAGTTCTTC. The V gene is TRBV11-2, the J gene TRBJ2-1, with no clear D. The CDR3 is made up of 16 amino acids. Germline V gives CDR1 SGHAT, CDR2 FQNNGV.

The chain is built from TRBV11-2 and TRBJ1-2, with D perhaps TRBD1 (5 bases). CDR3 length equals 13 residues. Germline CDR1 reads SGHAT; CDR2 reads FQNNGV. V dropped 5 bases and J dropped 7 bases, with 14 bases sitting between them. CDR3 sequence (DNA): TGTGCCAGCAGCCAAGGGGATTGGGTTGGCTACACCTTC. Translating it yields CASSQGDWVGYTF.

Points on this clonotype: One end of the junction is discordant with germline, which a read error may explain. The V gene is TRBV11-2, the J gene TRBJ2-1; TRBD2 aligns across 7 bases. The CDR3 is 17 residues long. Germline CDR1 reads SGHAT; CDR2 reads FQNNGV. CDR3 DNA sequence: TGTGCCAGCAGCCCACGGAGCCGGGGAGGGATGAACAATGAGCAGCTCTTC. Residues: CASSPRSRGGMNNEQLF. The whole variable domain, remainder taken from reference TRBV11-2 and TRBJ2-1, is EAGVAQSPRYKIIEKRQSVAFWCNPISGHATLYWYQQILGQGPKLLIQFQNNGVVDDSQLPKDRFSAERLKGVDSTLKIQPAKLEDSAVYLCASSPRSRGGMNNEQLFGPGTRLTVL.

This clonotype was detected once. V usage is TRBV29-1 and J usage is TRBJ2-1; the match to TRBD2 covers 8 bases. From germline, CDR1 is SQVTM and CDR2 ANQGSEA. J gave up 7 bases and V 5 bases, and 10 bases lay outside the gene matches. CDR3 length equals 14 residues. DNA of the CDR3: TGCAGCGTTTCTTTCGGGAGGGCCCGGAATGAGCAGTTCTTC. Protein product: CSVSFGRARNEQFF.

In this sample, this clonotype turned up once. One end of the junction varies from germline; a read error may be responsible. The chain combines TRBV6-6 with TRBJ2-3; the D is unclear. The CDR3 loop spans 16 amino acids. Germline CDR1 MNHNY, CDR2 SVGAGI (reference sequence). CDR3 in amino acids: CASSSVWAGITVTRYF. DNA for the CDR3: TGTGCCAGCAGCTCCGTTTGGGCCGGTATCACAGTTACGCGGTATTTT.

This chain links TRBV11-3 with TRBJ2-2; 8 bases agree with TRBD2. The V gene's germline CDR1 is SGHNT and CDR2 YENEEA. After removal of 4 bases from V and 0 bases from J, the junction contained 7 bases not matched to a gene. The CDR3 is made up of 17 amino acids. Here the CDR3 DNA reads TGTGCCAGCAGCTGGGGCGGGACTAGTGCGAACACCGGGGAGCTGTTTTTT. It specifies CASSWGGTSANTGELFF.

To note about this clonotype: The junction departs from the called germline gene at one end, perhaps through a read error. The chain employs TRBV29-1 and TRBJ2-3; 8 bases map to TRBD2. The CDR3 is made up of 15 amino acids. CDR1 and CDR2 (germline): SQVTM, ANQGSEA. The CDR3 bases are TGCAGCGTTACCCAGCGGGAGAGGAGCACAGATACGGAGTATTTT. Translating it yields CSVTQRERSTDTEYF.

A note on this clonotype: The germline gene is not matched at one end of the junction; a read error may be the cause. The chain combines TRBV11-2 with TRBJ2-1; D possibly matches TRBD1 or TRBD2 (7 bases each). CDR3 length: 12 amino acids. CDR1 is SGHAT, CDR2 FQNNGV, per germline. This CDR3 is CAGRGGQNDQFF. CDR3 in DNA: TGTGCCGGCAGGGGGGGGCAAAATGATCAGTTCTTC. The entire variable domain, with the rest obtained from reference TRBV11-2 and TRBJ2-1, is as follows: EAGVAQSPRYKIIEKRQSVAFWCNPISGHATLYWYQQILGQGPKLLIQFQNNGVVDDSQLPKDRFSAERLKGVDSTLKIQPAKLEDSAVYLCAGRGGQNDQFFGPGTRLTVL.

A word on this clonotype: It is likely a read error, because the conserved phenylalanine at the end of the CDR3 is missing. The V call is TRBV13, the J call TRBJ2-7; D gene unclear. The CDR3 has 18 amino acids. V lost 2 bases, J lost 2 bases, and 22 bases lay in between. Germline V lookup: CDR1 PRHDT, CDR2 FYEKMQ (reference sequence). CDR3 sequence: CASSLRSTGSRATYEQYL. The CDR3 DNA reads as TGTGCCAGCAGCTTAAGGTCTACCGGATCTAGGGCCACCTACGAGCAGTACCTC.